Each of the 2 T cell receptor beta chains below was sequenced from the same sample in a study of CD39 and CD103 CD8 tumor-infiltrating T cells. Here immunoSEQ multiplex PCR was the method, and the copy in TCRdb shows in-frame clones only, minus some. The repertoire consists of roughly 18,000 clones, with 75% to 95% occurring once and the leading ten covering about 4.5%. The sequenced sample was CD8+ T cells sorted from blood. Documented subset: total memory CD8 T cells (CD45RA-CCR7+/-) from blood or uninvolved lymph node. The receptors shown here come from a human donor with head and neck squamous cell carcinoma.

In its sample, this clone was seen once. V is TRBV6-5 and J is TRBJ2-5, with 10 bases that match TRBD2. Germline lookup yields CDR1 MNHEY and CDR2 SVGAGI. This CDR3 region has 15 residues. V was clipped by 7 bases and J by 1 base; unmatched bases: 6. The chain's CDR3 is CASNLLAGIQETQYF. The DNA of the CDR3 is TGTGCCAGCAACCTACTAGCGGGGATCCAAGAGACCCAGTACTTC.

The J gene is TRBJ1-2, the V gene TRBV9; 10 bases match TRBD1. This CDR3 comprises 15 residues. CDR1 is SGDLS, CDR2 YYNGEE, per germline. V shed 2 bases, J shed 6 bases, and the junction held 7 bases outside the gene matches. The CDR3 nucleotides are TGTGCCAGCAGCGTTCCTGGGACAGGGGTGAATGGCTACACCTTC. As protein: CASSVPGTGVNGYTF.